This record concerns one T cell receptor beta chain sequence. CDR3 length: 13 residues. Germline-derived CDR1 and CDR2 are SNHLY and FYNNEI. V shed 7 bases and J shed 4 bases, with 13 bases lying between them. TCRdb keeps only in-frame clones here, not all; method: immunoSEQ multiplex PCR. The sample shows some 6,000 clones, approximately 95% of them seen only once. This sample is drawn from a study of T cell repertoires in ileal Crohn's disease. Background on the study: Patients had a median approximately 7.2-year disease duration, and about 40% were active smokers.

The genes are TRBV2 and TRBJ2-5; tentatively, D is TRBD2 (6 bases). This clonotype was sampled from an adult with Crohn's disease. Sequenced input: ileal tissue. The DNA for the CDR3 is TGTGCCAGCACCCCTTGGGGGGTAGAGACCCAGTACTTC. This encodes CASTPWGVETQYF.